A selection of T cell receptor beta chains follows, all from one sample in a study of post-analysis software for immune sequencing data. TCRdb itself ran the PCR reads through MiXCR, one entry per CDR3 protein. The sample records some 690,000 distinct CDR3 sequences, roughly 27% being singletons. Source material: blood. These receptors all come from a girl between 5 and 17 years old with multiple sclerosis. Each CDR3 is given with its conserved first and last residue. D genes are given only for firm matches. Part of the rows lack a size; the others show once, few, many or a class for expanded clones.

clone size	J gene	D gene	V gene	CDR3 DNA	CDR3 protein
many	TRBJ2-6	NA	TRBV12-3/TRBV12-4	TGTGCCAGCAGTTTAATCTCTGGGGCCAACGTCCTGACTTTC	CASSLISGANVLTF
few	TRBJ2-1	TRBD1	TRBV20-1	TGCAGTGCTCGACAGGGCGTTGGTGCCTACAATGAGCAGTTCTTC	CSARQGVGAYNEQFF
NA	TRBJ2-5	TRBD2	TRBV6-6	TGTGCCTCGGGTTCGCGGGAGGGGCGGGAGGCCCAGTACTTC	CASGSREGREAQYF
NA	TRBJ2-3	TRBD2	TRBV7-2	TGTGCCAGCAGCTTACAAAAGCGGGAGGTCACAGATACGCAGTATTTT	CASSLQKREVTDTQYF
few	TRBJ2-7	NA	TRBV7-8	TGTGCCAGCAGCTTAGCGCTCGACCTGTATGAGCAGTACTTC	CASSLALDLYEQYF
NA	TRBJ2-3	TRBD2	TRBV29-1	TGCAGCGCCAACCCTGGGGGCGGGAGGACTACCTGGACAGATACGCAGTATTTT	CSANPGGGRTTWTDTQYF
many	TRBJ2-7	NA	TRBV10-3	TGTGCCATCAGTGAGACAAATTACGGCCGTGAAGGAACCTACGAGCAGTACTTC	CAISETNYGREGTYEQYF
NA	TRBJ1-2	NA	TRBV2	TGTGCCAGCAGTGAACCCAATGGCTACACCTTC	CASSEPNGYTF
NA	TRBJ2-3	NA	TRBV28	TGTGCCAGCAGTACGGCGGCCACAGATACGCAGTATTTT	CASSTAATDTQYF
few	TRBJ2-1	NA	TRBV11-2	TGTGCCAGCAGCTCCGTAGGGCCCAATGAGCAGTTCTTC	CASSSVGPNEQFF
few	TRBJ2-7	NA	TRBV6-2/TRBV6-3	TGTGCCACCACCCCCCTCCGCGGTGTAGTGTACGAGCAGTACTTC	CATTPLRGVVYEQYF
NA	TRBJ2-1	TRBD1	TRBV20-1	TGCAGTGCTAGATCCAGGGCCGTTGGGACAGGGGGTAGCAATGAGCAGTTCTTC	CSARSRAVGTGGSNEQFF
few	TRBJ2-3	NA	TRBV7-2	TGTGCCAGCAGCCTAGAGGGGGTCGATACGCAGTATTTT	CASSLEGVDTQYF
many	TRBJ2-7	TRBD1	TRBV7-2	TGTGCCAGCAGGTTGCCAGGACAGGGTACCTCCGAGCAGTACTTC	CASRLPGQGTSEQYF
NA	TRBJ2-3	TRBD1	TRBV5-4	TGTGTCGGGGGACAGGGCTCAGATACGCAGTATTTT	CVGGQGSDTQYF
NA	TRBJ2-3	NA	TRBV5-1	TGCGCCAGCAGCTTGGTTGAGGCGAGCACAGATACGCAGTATTTT	CASSLVEASTDTQYF
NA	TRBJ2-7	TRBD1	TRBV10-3	TGTGCCATCAGGGTCCGGGACAGGGGTGACGAGCAGTACTTC	CAIRVRDRGDEQYF
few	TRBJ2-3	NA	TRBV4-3	TGCGCCAGCAGCCAAGCTCTTCTCACAGATACGCAGTATTTT	CASSQALLTDTQYF
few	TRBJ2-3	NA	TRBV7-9	TGTGCCAGCAGCTTAATGGGGCTTGGAGATACGCAGTATTTT	CASSLMGLGDTQYF
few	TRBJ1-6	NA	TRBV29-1	TGCAGCGTTGGGGTTGGGAGGTCGGATTCACCCCTCCACTTT	CSVGVGRSDSPLHF
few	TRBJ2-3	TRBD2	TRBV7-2	TGTGCCAGCAGCTCCTCTAGCGGGAGCACAGATACGCAGTATTTT	CASSSSSGSTDTQYF
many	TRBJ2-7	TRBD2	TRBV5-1	TGCGCCAGCAGCCCTGGTCTAGCGGGAGTTGCCTACGAGCAGTACTTC	CASSPGLAGVAYEQYF
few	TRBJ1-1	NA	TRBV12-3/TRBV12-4	TGTGCCAGCAGCACAGGGAGATTGGCTGAAGCTTTCTTT	CASSTGRLAEAFF
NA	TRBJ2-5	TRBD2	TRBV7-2	TGTGCCGGCAGCTTTGACGGGAGGGCCGGAGAGACCCAGTACTTC	CAGSFDGRAGETQYF
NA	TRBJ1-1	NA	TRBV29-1	TGCAGCGGGGGGTACGGCACTGAAGCTTTCTTT	CSGGYGTEAFF
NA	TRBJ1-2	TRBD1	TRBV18	TGTGCCAGCTCGCCACGACAGGGAACAGGCTTGGACTACACCTTC	CASSPRQGTGLDYTF
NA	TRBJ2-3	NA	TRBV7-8	TGTGCCAGCAGCTTTTCCCATACGTGGACTCCGCGGGCAGATACGCAGTATTTT	CASSFSHTWTPRADTQYF
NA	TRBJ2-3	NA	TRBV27	TGTGCCAGCAGTTTAGAGCAGGCAAGCACAGATACGCAGTATTTT	CASSLEQASTDTQYF
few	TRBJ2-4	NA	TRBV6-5	TGTGCCAGCAGTTACTCGTTCCAGGGGAAAACGGAAGAGCAGTACTTC	CASSYSFQGKTEEQYF
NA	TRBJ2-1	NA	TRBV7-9	TGTGCCGGAAGGGGAAGGTACTACAATGAGCAGTTCTTC	CAGRGRYYNEQFF
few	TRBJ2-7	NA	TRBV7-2	TGTGCCAGCAGCGCGTCCGGGGGGCCCCTCGAGCAGTACTTC	CASSASGGPLEQYF
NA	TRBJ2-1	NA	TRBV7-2	TGTGCCAGCAGCTTAGAGAGCTGGAATGAGCAGTTCTTC	CASSLESWNEQFF
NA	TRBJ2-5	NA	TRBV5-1	TGCGCCAGCAGCTTGGGACAGGCATGGGAGACCCAGTACTTC	CASSLGQAWETQYF
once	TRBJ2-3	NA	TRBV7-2	TGTGCCAGCAGCCTCCACACAGGTACGCAGTATTTT	CASSLHTGTQYF
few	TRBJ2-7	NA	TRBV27	TGTGCCAGCAGTTACACGCCCGGGGCAGTATCCTACGAGCAGTACTTC	CASSYTPGAVSYEQYF
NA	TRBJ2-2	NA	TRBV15	TGTGCCACCAGCAGAGACAGGGTTAGGGAGCTGTTTTTT	CATSRDRVRELFF
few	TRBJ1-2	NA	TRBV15	TGTGCCACCAGCAGAGATGGGAGGGGCTATGGCTACACCTTC	CATSRDGRGYGYTF
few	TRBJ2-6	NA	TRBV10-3	TGTGCCATCAGTGAAGGAGGTACCTCTGGGGCCAACGTCCTGACTTTC	CAISEGGTSGANVLTF
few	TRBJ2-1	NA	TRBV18	TGTGCCAGCTCACCTTTGGCGATAAGGGTGACGGCTGAGCAGTTCTTC	CASSPLAIRVTAEQFF
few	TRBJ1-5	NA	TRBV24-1	TGTGTCACCAGTGACCCTAACCAGCCCCAGCATTTT	CVTSDPNQPQHF
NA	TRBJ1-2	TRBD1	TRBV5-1	TGCGCCAGCAGCTTGGCCGCTATTCAAGGGGGCGTGGATGGCTACACCTTC	CASSLAAIQGGVDGYTF
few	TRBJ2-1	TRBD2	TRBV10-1	TGCGCCAGCAGTTCGACTAGCGGGAGGTTACGGAATGAGCAGTTCTTC	CASSSTSGRLRNEQFF
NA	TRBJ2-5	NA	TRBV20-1	TGCAGTGCGTCGGCAGTTCAAGAGACCCAGTACTTC	CSASAVQETQYF
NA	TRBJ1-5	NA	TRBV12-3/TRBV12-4	TGTGCCAGCAGTTTAGGAGACCATCAGCCCCAGCATTTT	CASSLGDHQPQHF
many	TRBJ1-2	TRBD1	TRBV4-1	TGCGCCAGCAGCCAACGGGACAGGGAGTTTGAGGGCTACACCTTC	CASSQRDREFEGYTF
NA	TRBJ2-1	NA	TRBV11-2	TGTGCCAGCAGCTTAGATCCTGCGAACAATGAGCAGTTCTTC	CASSLDPANNEQFF
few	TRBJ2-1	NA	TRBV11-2	TGTGCCAGCAGCTCCGGGACTCTCCTATACAATGAGCAGTTCTTC	CASSSGTLLYNEQFF
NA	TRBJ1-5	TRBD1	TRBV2	TGTGCCAGCAGTACCCAGGGGGCCCCCGGGTCCCAGCATTTT	CASSTQGAPGSQHF
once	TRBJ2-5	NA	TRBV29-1	TGCAGCGTTGATTCGACAGCTAACGAGACCCAGTACTTC	CSVDSTANETQYF
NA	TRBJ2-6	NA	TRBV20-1	TGCAGTGCTAGAGGTAGTCACTCTGGGGCCAACGTCCTGACTTTC	CSARGSHSGANVLTF
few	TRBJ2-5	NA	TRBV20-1	TGCAGTGCTAGAGTGAGAGGGGGAGGCGCGTACTTC	CSARVRGGGAYF
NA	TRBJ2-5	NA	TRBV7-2	TGTGCCAGCAGCTTAGTCTCGGCCACCGGGTTGGAGACCCAGTACTTC	CASSLVSATGLETQYF
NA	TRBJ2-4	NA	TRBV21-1	TGTGCCAGCAGCCAAGTGCGTCGGGAGTACTTC	CASSQVRREYF
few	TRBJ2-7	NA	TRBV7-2	TGTGCCGGCAGCTTGGGCGGGCCGACCTACGAGCAGTACTTC	CAGSLGGPTYEQYF
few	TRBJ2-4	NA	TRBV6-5	TGTGCCAGCCGTCAAACACCCTTAGAAAACATTCAGTACTTC	CASRQTPLENIQYF